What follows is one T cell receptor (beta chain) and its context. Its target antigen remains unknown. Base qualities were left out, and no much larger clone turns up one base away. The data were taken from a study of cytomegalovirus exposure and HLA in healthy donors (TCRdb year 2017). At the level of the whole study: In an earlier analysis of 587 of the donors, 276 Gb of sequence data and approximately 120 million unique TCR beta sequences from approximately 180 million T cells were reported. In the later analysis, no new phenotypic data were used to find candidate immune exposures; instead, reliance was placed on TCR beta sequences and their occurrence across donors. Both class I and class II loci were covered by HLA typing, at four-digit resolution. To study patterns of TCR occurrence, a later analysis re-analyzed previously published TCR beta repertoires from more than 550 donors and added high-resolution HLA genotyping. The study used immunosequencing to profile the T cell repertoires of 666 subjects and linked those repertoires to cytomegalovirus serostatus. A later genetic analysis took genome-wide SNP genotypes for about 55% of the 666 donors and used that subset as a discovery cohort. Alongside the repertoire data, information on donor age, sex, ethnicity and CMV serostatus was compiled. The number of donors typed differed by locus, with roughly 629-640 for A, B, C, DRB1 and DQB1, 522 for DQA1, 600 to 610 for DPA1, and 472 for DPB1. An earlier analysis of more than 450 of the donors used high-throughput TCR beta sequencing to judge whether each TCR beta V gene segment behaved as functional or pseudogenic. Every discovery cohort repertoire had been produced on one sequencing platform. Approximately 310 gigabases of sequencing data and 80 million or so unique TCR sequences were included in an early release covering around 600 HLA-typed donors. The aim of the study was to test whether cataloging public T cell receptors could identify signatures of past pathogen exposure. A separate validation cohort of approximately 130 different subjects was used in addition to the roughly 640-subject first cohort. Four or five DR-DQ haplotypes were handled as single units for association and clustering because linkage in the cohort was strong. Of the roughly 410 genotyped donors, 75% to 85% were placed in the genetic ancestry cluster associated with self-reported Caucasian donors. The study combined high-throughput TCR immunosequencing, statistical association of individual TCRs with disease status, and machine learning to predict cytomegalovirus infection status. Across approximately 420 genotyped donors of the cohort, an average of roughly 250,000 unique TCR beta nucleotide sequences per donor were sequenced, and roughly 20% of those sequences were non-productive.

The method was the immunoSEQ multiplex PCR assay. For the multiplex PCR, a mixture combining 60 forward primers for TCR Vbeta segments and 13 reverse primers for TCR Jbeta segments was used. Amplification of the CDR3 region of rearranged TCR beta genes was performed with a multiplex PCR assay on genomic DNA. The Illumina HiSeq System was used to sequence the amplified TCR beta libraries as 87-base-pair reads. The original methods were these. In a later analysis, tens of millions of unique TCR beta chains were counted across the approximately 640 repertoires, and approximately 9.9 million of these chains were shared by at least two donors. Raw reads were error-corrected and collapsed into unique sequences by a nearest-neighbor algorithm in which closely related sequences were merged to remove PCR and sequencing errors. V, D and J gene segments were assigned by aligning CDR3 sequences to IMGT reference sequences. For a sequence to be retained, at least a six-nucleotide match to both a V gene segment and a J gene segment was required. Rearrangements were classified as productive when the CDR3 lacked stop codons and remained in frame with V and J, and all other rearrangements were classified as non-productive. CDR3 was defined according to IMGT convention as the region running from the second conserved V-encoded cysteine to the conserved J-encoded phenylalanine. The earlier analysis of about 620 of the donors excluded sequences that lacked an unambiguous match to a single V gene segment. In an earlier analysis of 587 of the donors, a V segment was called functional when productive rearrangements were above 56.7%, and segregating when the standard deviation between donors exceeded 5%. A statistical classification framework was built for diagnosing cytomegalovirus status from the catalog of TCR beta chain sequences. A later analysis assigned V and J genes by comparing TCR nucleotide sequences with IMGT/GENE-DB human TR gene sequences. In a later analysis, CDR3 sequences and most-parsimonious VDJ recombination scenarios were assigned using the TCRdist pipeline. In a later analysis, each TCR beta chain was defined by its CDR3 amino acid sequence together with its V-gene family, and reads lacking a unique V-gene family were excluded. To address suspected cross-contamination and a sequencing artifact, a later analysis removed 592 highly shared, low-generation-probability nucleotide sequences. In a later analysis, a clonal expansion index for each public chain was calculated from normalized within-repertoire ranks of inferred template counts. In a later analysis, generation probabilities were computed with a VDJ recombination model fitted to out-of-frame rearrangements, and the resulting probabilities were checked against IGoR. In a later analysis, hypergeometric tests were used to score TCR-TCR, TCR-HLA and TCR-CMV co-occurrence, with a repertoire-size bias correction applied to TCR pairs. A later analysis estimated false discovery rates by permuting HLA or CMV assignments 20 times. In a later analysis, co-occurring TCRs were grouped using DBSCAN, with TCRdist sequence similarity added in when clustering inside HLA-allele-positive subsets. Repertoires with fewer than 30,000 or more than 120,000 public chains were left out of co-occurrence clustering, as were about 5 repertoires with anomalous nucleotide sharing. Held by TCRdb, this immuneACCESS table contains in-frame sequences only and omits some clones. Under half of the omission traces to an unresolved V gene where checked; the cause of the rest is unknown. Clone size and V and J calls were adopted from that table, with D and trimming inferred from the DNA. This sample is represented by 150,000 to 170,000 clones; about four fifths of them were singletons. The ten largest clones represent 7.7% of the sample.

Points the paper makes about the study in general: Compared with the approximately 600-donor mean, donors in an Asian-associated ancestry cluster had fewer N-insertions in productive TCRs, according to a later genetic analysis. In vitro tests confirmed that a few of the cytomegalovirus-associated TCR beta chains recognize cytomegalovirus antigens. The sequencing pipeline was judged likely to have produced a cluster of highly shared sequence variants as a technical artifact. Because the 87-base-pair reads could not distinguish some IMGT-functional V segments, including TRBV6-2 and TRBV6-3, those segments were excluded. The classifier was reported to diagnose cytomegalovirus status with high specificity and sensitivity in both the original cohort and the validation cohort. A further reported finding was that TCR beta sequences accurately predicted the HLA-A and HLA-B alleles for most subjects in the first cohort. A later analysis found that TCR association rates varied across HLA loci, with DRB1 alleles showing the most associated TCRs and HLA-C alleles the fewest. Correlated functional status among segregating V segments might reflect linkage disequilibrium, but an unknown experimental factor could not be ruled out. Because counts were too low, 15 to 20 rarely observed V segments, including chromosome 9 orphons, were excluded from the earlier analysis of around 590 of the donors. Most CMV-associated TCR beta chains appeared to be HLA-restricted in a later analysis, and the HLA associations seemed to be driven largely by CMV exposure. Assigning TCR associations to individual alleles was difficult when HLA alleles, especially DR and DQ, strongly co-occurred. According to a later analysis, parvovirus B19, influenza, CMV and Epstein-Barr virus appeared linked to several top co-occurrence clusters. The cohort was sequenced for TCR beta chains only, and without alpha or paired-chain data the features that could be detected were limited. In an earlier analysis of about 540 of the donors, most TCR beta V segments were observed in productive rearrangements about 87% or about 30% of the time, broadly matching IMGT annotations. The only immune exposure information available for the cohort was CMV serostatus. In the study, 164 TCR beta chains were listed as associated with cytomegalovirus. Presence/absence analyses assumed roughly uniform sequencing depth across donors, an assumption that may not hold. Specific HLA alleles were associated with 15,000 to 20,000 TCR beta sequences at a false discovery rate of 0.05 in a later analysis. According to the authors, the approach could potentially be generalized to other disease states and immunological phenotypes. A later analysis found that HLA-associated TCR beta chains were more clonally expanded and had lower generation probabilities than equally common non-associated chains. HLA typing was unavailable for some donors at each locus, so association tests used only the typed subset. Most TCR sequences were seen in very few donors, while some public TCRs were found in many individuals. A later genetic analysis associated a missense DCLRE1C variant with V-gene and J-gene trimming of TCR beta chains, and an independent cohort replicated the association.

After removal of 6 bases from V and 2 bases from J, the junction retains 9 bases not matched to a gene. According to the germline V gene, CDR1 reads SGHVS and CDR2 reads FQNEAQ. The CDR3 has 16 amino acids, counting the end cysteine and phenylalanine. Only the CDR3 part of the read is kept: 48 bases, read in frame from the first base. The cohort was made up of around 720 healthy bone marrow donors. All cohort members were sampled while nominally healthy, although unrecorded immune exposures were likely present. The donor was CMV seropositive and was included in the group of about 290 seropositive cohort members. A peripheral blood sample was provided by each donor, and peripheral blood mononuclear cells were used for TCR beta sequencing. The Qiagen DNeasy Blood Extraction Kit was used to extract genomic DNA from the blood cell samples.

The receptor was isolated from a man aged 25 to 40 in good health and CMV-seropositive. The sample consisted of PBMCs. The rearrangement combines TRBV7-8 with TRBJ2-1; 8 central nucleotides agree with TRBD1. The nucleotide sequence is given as TGTGCCAGCAGTACCGATGGGGGACAGGCCTACAATGAGCAGTTCTTC. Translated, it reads CASSTDGGQAYNEQFF.